This TCR beta chain was captured in a study of blood T cell repertoires in COVID-19. Study-wide background: Some COVID-19 samples were acute and others convalescent; all came from the United States, Italy and Spain.

The method was immunoSEQ multiplex PCR; TCRdb's version includes in-frame clones alone and lacks a portion of them. The sample has 250,000 to 350,000 clones, about nine tenths seen once. Deletions cut 7 bases from V and 8 bases from J, with 11 bases between. Germline loops: CDR1 SQVTM, CDR2 ANQGSEA. CDR3 size: 11 residues. Material for sequencing was peripheral blood. The chain has TRBV29-1 and TRBJ1-4, with D possibly TRBD1 on 5 matching bases. The sequence was obtained from a woman aged 40 to 50 who had recovered from COVID-19. CDR3 coding DNA: TGCAGCGGTACTCAGGGAGAAAAACTGTTTTTT. This encodes CSGTQGEKLFF.